This T cell receptor beta chain came from a study of OX40 agonist ivuxolimab in advanced cancers. Study information: Mean age roughly 65 years, range about 20 to 79; about 85% male.

Libraries were prepared by immunoSEQ multiplex PCR; TCRdb keeps only in-frame clonotypes and omits some of them. The top ten hold approximately 52% of the sample, which has approximately 45,000 clones, around 85% seen once. The germline CDR1 and CDR2 sequences are LNHDA and SQIVND (reference sequence). Trimming pared 7 bases from V and 5 bases from J, leaving 9 bases between. The CDR3 contains 12 residues. The clonotype was recovered from an adult with an advanced solid tumor such as melanoma, head and neck, liver or kidney cancer. Sequenced material: CD4+ or CD8+ T cells sorted from blood, taken in a trial of the OX40 agonist ivuxolimab. The rearrangement links TRBV19 to TRBJ2-1; D might be TRBD1 (6 bases). The CDR3 DNA reads TGTGCCAGTAATTCAGGGGACAATGAGCAGTTCTTC. Its protein product is CASNSGDNEQFF.